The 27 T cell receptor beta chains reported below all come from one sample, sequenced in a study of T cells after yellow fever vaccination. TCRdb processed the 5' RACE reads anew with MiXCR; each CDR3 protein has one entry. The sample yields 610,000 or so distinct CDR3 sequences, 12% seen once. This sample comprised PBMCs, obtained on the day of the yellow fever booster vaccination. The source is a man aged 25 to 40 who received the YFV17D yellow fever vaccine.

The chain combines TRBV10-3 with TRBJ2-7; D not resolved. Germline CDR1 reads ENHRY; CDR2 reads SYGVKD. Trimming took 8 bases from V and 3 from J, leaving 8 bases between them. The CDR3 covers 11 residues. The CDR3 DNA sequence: TGTGCCATCGGTAACGACTACGAGCAGTACTTC. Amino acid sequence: CAIGNDYEQYF.

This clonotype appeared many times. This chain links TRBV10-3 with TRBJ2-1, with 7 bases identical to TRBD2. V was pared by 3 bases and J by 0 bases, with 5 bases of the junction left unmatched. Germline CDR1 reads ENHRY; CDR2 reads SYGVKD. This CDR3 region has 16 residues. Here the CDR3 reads CAISDLLASSYNEQFF. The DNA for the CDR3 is TGTGCCATCAGTGATCTACTAGCGAGCTCCTACAATGAGCAGTTCTTC.

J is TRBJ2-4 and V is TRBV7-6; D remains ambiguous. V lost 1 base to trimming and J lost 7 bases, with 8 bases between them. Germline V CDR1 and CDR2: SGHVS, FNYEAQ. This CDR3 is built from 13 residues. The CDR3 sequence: CASSLDLGNIQYF. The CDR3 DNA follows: TGTGCCAGCAGCTTAGATTTGGGGAACATTCAGTACTTC.

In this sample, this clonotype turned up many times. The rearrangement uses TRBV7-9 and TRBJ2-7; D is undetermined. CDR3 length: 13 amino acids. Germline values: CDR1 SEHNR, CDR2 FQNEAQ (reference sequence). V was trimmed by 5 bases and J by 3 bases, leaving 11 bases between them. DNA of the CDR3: TGTGCCAGCAGCCCGCCGTCCGGCTACGAGCAGTACTTC. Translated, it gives CASSPPSGYEQYF.

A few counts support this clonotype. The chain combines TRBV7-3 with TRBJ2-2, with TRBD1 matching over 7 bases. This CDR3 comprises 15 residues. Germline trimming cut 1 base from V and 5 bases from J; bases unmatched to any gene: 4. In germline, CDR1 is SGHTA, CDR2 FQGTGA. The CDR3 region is CASSLNRGQTGELFF. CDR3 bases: TGTGCCAGCAGCTTAAACAGGGGTCAAACCGGGGAGCTGTTTTTT.

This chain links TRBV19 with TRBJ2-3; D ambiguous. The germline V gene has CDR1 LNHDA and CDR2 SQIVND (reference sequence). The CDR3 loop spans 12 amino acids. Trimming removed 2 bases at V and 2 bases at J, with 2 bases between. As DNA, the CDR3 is TGTGCCAGTAGTATACCCACAGATACGCAGTATTTT. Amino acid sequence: CASSIPTDTQYF.

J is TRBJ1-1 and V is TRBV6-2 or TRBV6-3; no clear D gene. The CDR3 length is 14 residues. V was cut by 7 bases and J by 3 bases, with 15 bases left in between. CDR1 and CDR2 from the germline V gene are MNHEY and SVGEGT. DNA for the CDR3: TGTGCCAGCACGAAGACAAGAAGGGACACTGAAGCTTTCTTT. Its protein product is CASTKTRRDTEAFF.

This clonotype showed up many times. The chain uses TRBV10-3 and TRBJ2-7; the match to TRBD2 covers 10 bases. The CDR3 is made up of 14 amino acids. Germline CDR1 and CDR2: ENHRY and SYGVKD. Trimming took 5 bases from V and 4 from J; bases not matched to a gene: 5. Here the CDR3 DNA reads TGTGCCATCAGTACCGGGACTAGCGTTTACGAGCAGTACTTC. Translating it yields CAISTGTSVYEQYF.

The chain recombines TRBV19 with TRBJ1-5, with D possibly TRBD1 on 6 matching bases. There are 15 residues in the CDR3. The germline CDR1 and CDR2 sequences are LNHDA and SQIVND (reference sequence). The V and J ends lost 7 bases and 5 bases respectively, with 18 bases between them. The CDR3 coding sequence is TGTGCCAGTACCCCCCCTGGGGGCAGCGATCAGCCCCAGCATTTT. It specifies CASTPPGGSDQPQHF.

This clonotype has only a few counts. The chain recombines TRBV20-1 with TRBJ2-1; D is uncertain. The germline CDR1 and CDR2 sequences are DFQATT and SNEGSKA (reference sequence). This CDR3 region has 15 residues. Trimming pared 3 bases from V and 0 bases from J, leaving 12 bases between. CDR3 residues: CSASKGLDSYNEQFF. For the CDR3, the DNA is TGCAGTGCTAGCAAGGGATTGGACTCCTACAATGAGCAGTTCTTC.

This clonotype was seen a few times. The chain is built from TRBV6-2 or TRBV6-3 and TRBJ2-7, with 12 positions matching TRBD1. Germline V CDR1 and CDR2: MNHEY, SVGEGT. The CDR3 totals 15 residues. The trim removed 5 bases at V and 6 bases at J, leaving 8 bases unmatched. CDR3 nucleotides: TGTGCCAGCAGTACTAGGGACAGGGGGCGATCCGAGCAGTACTTC. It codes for CASSTRDRGRSEQYF.

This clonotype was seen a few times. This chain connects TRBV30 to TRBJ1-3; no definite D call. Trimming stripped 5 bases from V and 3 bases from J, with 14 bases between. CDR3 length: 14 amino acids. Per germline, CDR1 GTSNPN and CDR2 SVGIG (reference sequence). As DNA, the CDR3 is TGTGCCTGGGTGCCCCTCCGAAGTGGAAACACCATATATTTT. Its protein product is CAWVPLRSGNTIYF.

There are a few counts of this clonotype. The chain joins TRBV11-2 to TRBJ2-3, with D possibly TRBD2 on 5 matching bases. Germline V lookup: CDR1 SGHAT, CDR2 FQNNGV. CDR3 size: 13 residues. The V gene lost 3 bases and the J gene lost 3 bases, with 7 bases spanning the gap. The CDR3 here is CASSLRETDTQYF. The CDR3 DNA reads TGTGCCAGCAGCTTGAGGGAGACAGATACGCAGTATTTT. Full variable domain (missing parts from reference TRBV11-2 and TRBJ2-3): EAGVAQSPRYKIIEKRQSVAFWCNPISGHATLYWYQQILGQGPKLLIQFQNNGVVDDSQLPKDRFSAERLKGVDSTLKIQPAKLEDSAVYLCASSLRETDTQYFGPGTRLTVL.

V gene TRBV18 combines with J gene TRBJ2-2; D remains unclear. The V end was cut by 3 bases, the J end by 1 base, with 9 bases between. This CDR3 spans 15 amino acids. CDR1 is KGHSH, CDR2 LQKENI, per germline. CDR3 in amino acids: CASSPGRQNTGELFF. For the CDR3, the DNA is TGTGCCAGCTCACCCGGACGCCAGAACACCGGGGAGCTGTTTTTT.

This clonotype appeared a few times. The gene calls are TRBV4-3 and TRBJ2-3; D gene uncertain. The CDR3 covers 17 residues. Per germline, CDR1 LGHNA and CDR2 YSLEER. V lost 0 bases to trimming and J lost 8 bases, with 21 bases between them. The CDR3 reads CASSQEVAGTGFATQYF. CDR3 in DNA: TGCGCCAGCAGCCAAGAGGTCGCCGGCACTGGTTTTGCTACGCAGTATTTT.

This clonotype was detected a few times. CDR3 in DNA: TGTGCCAGCAGAAATCAGGCCGGGACGCTCGAGCAGTACTTC. It yields the protein CASRNQAGTLEQYF. The genes are TRBV28 and TRBJ2-7; D may be TRBD1 or TRBD2 (5 bases each). The CDR3 is 14 residues long. The V end lost 6 bases, the J end lost 6 bases, and 18 bases lay between the germline ends. Germline V gene sequence: CDR1 MDHEN, CDR2 SYDVKM.

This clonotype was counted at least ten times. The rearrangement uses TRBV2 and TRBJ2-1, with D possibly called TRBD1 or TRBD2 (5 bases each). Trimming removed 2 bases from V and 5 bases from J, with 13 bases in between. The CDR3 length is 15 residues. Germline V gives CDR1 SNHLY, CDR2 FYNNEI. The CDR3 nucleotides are TGTGCCAGCAGTGAAATGGGGGTCAGGGACAATGAGCAGTTCTTC. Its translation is CASSEMGVRDNEQFF.

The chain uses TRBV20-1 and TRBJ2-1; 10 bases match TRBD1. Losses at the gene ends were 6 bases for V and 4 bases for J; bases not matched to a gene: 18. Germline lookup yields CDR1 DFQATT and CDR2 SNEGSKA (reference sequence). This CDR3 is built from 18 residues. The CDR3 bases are TGCAGTGCCCAACTCGCAAGCGGACAGGGGGACCTATACAATGAGCAGTTCTTC. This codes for CSAQLASGQGDLYNEQFF.

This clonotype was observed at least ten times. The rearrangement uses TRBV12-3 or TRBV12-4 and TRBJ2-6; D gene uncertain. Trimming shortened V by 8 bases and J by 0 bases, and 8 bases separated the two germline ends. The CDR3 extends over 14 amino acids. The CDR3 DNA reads TGTGCCAGCGGAAGTAGCTCTGGGGCCAACGTCCTGACTTTC. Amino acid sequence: CASGSSSGANVLTF.

The CDR3 sequence is CASSPPAYPYEQYF. CDR3 DNA: TGTGCCAGCAGCCCGCCAGCATACCCCTACGAGCAGTACTTC. The genes are TRBV7-2 and TRBJ2-7; D is unclear. Germline V gene sequence: CDR1 SGHTA, CDR2 FQGNSA. The CDR3 is made up of 14 amino acids. V lost 5 bases, J lost 2 bases, and 13 bases lay in between.

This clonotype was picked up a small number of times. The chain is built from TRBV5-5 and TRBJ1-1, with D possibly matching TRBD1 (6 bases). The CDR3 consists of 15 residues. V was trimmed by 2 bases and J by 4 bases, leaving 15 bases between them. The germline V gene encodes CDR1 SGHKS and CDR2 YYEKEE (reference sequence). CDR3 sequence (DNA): TGTGCCAGCAGCTTTACCGATGGAGGGGGCACTGAAGCTTTCTTT. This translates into CASSFTDGGGTEAFF.

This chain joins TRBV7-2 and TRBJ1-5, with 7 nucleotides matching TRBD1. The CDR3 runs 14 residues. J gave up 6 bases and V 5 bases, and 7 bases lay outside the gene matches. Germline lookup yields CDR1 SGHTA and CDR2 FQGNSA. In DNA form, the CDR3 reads TGTGCCAGCAGCCCGCACAGGGGAGGTCAGCCCCAGCATTTT. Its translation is CASSPHRGGQPQHF.

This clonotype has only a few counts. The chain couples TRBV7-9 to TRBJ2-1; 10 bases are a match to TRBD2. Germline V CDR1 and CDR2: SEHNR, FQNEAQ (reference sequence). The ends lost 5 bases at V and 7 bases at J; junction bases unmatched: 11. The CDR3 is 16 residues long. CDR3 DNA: TGTGCCAGCAGCCCCTGGAGTAGCGGGAGGTGGAATGAGCAGTTCTTC. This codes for CASSPWSSGRWNEQFF.

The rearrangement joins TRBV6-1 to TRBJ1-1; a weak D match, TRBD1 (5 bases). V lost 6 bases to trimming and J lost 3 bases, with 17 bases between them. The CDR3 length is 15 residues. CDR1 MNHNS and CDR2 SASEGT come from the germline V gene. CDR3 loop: CASSPRGGVDTEAFF. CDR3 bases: TGTGCCAGCAGCCCCCGGGGGGGGGTGGACACTGAAGCTTTCTTT.

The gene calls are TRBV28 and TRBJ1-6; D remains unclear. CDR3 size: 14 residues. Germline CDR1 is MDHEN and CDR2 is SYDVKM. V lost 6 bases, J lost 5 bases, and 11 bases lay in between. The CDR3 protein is CASRDGRNNSPLHF. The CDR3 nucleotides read TGTGCCAGCAGGGACGGACGGAATAATTCACCCCTCCACTTT.

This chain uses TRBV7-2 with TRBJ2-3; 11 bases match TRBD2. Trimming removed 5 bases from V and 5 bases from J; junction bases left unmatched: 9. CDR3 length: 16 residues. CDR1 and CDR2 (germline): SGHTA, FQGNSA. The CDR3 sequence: CASSHETSGIGDTQYF. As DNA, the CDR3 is TGTGCCAGCAGCCACGAGACTAGCGGGATAGGAGATACGCAGTATTTT.

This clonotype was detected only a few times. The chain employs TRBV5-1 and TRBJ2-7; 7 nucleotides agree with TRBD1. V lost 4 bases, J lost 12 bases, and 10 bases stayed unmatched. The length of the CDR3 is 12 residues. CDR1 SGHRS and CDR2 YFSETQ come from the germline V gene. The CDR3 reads CASSPLGQESYF. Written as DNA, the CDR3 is TGCGCCAGCAGCCCCCTAGGACAGGAATCGTACTTC.